A selection of T cell receptor beta chains follows, all from one sample in a study of OX40 agonist ivuxolimab in advanced cancers. Method: immunoSEQ multiplex PCR; TCRdb's copy keeps in-frame clones and lacks some. The table has more than 75,000 clones, about nine tenths seen once. Material: CD4+ or CD8+ T cells sorted from blood, obtained in a trial of the OX40 agonist ivuxolimab. The receptor source for this set is an adult with an advanced solid tumor such as melanoma, head and neck, liver or kidney cancer. CDR3s include the opening cysteine and the closing phenylalanine or tryptophan. The order of the fields is CDR3 DNA, CDR3 protein, clone size, D gene, V gene, J gene. The D gene is left open where the match is weak. Some rows have no size entry. The others give once, few or many, or a class for an expanded clone.

DNA: TGTGCCAGCAGCTTAGGGACAGCAGCCAACAATGAGCAGTTCTTC; CDR3: CASSLGTAANNEQFF; size: .; D: .; V: TRBV11-2; J: TRBJ2-1
DNA: TGTGCCAGCAGCCCGGCGGCCACCGGGGAGCTGTTTTTT; CDR3: CASSPAATGELFF; size: .; D: .; V: TRBV7-6; J: TRBJ2-2
DNA: TGTGCCAGCAGCTTACGCGGCAGCGGGAGGGCTCATGAGCAGTTCTTC; CDR3: CASSLRGSGRAHEQFF; size: .; D: TRBD2; V: TRBV7-9; J: TRBJ2-1
DNA: TGTGCCAGCAGCCCCGGGACTAGCGGGATGGTAGGAAGCACCGGGGAGCTGTTTTTT; CDR3: CASSPGTSGMVGSTGELFF; size: .; D: TRBD2; V: TRBV11-3; J: TRBJ2-2
DNA: TGTGCCAGCAGCTTAGGAGTACTAGCGGGGGTCGCAGAGACCCAGTACTTC; CDR3: CASSLGVLAGVAETQYF; size: .; D: TRBD2; V: TRBV7-2; J: TRBJ2-5
DNA: TGTGCCAGCAGCTTAGAACTAGCGAATGAGCAGTTCTTC; CDR3: CASSLELANEQFF; size: .; D: TRBD2; V: TRBV7-2; J: TRBJ2-1
DNA: TGTGCCAGCAGCTCCGTATCTGGGGCCAACGTCCTGACTTTC; CDR3: CASSSVSGANVLTF; size: .; D: .; V: TRBV7-7; J: TRBJ2-6
DNA: TGTGCCAGCAGCCCGGCGGGGGCCGGAGGGGAGACCCAGTACTTC; CDR3: CASSPAGAGGETQYF; size: .; D: .; V: TRBV11-2; J: TRBJ2-5
DNA: TGTGCCAGCAGTTCTCCCAGTTCACCCCTCCACTTT; CDR3: CASSSPSSPLHF; size: .; D: .; V: TRBV6-5; J: TRBJ1-6
DNA: TGTGCCAGCAGCTCCGGGACACCTTCCTACGAGCAGTACTTC; CDR3: CASSSGTPSYEQYF; size: .; D: .; V: TRBV28; J: TRBJ2-7
DNA: TGCGCCAGCAGCGGGGGACAGGGGCCCTATGGCTACACCTTC; CDR3: CASSGGQGPYGYTF; size: .; D: TRBD1; V: TRBV5-1; J: TRBJ1-2
DNA: TGTGCCAGTAGTATAGCGGACCGGCCCTACAATGAGCAGTTCTTC; CDR3: CASSIADRPYNEQFF; size: .; D: .; V: TRBV19; J: TRBJ2-1
DNA: TGTGCCAGCAGTCCAGGGGGGCAGGGCAATCAGCCCCAGCATTTT; CDR3: CASSPGGQGNQPQHF; size: once; D: TRBD1; V: TRBV28; J: TRBJ1-5
DNA: TGTGCCAGCGGGCCGACGGAGACCCAGTACTTC; CDR3: CASGPTETQYF; size: few; D: .; V: TRBV7-8; J: TRBJ2-5
DNA: TGTGCCAGCAGCGCGTACAGGGGAGCGGTTTATGGCTACACCTTC; CDR3: CASSAYRGAVYGYTF; size: .; D: TRBD1; V: TRBV9; J: TRBJ1-2
DNA: TGCGCCAGCAGCTTGTCCCCCCGGGACCAGCCCGCAAATGAGCAGTTCTTC; CDR3: CASSLSPRDQPANEQFF; size: few; D: .; V: TRBV5-1; J: TRBJ2-1
DNA: TGCAGCGTTGAACGGGGGGCAGGAACAGATACGCAGTATTTT; CDR3: CSVERGAGTDTQYF; size: .; D: .; V: TRBV29-1; J: TRBJ2-3
DNA: TGTGCCAGCAGCGTAGAAACAGGGGAGAGAGCTTTCTTT; CDR3: CASSVETGERAFF; size: .; D: TRBD1; V: TRBV9; J: TRBJ1-1
DNA: TGTGCCAGCAAAATACAGGGGGCGGCTGAGCAGTTCTTC; CDR3: CASKIQGAAEQFF; size: few; D: TRBD1; V: TRBV2; J: TRBJ2-1
DNA: TGCACCAGCAGCCAGATGAACCGGACCTACACTGAAGCTTTCTTT; CDR3: CTSSQMNRTYTEAFF; size: .; D: .; V: TRBV1; J: TRBJ1-1
DNA: TGTGCCAGCAGCGCACGTGGGGGCAGAGATACGCAGTATTTT; CDR3: CASSARGGRDTQYF; size: .; D: .; V: TRBV7-8; J: TRBJ2-3
DNA: TGTGCCAGTAGTATTGGAGTGGTCTCAGATACGCAGTATTTT; CDR3: CASSIGVVSDTQYF; size: .; D: .; V: TRBV19; J: TRBJ2-3
DNA: TGTGCCAGCAGTTTAGTAAGACTAGCGGGTTTTGGGGAGCTGTTTTTT; CDR3: CASSLVRLAGFGELFF; size: .; D: TRBD2; V: TRBV28; J: TRBJ2-2
DNA: TGTGCCAGCTCCGGTGAGCACTCCTACGAGCAGTACTTC; CDR3: CASSGEHSYEQYF; size: .; D: .; V: TRBV18; J: TRBJ2-7
DNA: TGCGCCAGCAGCTTGGGCGACTCGGAGGGCGGCTATGGCTACACCTTC; CDR3: CASSLGDSEGGYGYTF; size: .; D: .; V: TRBV5-1; J: TRBJ1-2
DNA: TGCGCCAGCAGCTGGGAGGGCCGCTTCAAAAACATTCAGTACTTC; CDR3: CASSWEGRFKNIQYF; size: .; D: TRBD2; V: TRBV5-1; J: TRBJ2-4
DNA: TGTGCCAGCTCACCCACAGGGGGCAGCAATCAGCCCCAGCATTTT; CDR3: CASSPTGGSNQPQHF; size: .; D: TRBD1; V: TRBV18; J: TRBJ1-5
DNA: TGTGCCAGCAGCTTCGGGGGGACTGAGCAGTTCTTC; CDR3: CASSFGGTEQFF; size: .; D: TRBD2; V: TRBV7-2; J: TRBJ2-1
DNA: TGTGCCAGCCGGGGGGGTCTTGAAGCTTTCTTT; CDR3: CASRGGLEAFF; size: .; D: .; V: TRBV6-6; J: TRBJ1-1